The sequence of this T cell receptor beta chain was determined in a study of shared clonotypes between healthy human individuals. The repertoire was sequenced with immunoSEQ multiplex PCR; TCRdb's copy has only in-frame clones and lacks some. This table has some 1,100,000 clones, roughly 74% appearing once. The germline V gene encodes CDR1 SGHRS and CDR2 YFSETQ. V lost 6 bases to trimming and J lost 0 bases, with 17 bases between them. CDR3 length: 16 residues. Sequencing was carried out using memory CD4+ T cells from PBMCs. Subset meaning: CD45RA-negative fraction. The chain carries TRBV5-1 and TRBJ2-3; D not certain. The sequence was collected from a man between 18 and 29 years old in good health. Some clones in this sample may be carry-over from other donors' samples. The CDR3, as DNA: TGCGCCAGCACGATGGCAGGATTCCCTAGCACAGATACGCAGTATTTT. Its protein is CASTMAGFPSTDTQYF.